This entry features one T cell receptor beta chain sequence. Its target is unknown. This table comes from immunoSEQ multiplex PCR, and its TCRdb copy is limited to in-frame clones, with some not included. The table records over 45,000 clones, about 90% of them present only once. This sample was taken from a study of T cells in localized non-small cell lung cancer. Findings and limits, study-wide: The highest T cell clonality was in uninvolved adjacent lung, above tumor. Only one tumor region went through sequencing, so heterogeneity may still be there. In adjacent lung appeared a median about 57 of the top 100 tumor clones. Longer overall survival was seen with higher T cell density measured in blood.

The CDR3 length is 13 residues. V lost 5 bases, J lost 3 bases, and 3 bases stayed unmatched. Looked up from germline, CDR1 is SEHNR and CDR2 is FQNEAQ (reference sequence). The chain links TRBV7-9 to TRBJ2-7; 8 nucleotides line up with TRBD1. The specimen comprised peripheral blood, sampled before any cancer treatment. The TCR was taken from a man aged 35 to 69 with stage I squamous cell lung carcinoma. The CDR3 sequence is CASSAGQVYEQYF. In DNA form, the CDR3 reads TGTGCCAGCAGCGCGGGACAGGTCTACGAGCAGTACTTC. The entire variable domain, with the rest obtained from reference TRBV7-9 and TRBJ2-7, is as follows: DTGVSQNPRHKITKRGQNVTFRCDPISEHNRLYWYRQTLGQGPEFLTYFQNEAQLEKSRLLSDRFSAERPKGSFSTLEIQRTEQGDSAMYLCASSAGQVYEQYFGPGTRLTVT.